These 13 T cell receptor beta chains originate from one sample sequenced in a study of identifying expanded T cells in peripheral blood. Assay: immunoSEQ multiplex PCR; the TCRdb copy retains only in-frame clones and omits some. The table shows approximately 83,000 clones, with 70% to 90% occurring only once. Sequences were obtained from blood. These receptors came from a person aged 18-70 years in good health.

The sample holds one count of this clone. The rearrangement links TRBV19 to TRBJ1-1, with D maybe TRBD1 (6 bases). CDR1 and CDR2 from the germline V gene are LNHDA and SQIVND (reference sequence). The CDR3 length is 13 residues. Trimming pared 7 bases from V and 4 bases from J, leaving 13 bases between. CDR3 DNA sequence: TGTGCCAGTAATTGGGAGGGGGGCACTGAAGCTTTCTTT. This codes for CASNWEGGTEAFF.

The chain combines TRBV11-2 with TRBJ1-5; the D gene is possibly TRBD1 (6 bases). Germline CDR1 is SGHAT and CDR2 is FQNNGV. The ends were cut back, 1 base at V and 1 base at J, with 11 bases in the middle. The length of the CDR3 is 16 residues. CDR3 bases: TGTGCCAGCAGCTTAGTAGGGGGTTCGAGCAATCAGCCCCAGCATTTT. It yields the protein CASSLVGGSSNQPQHF.

This clone was seen once. The gene calls are TRBV18 and TRBJ2-7, with 7 nucleotides matching TRBD2. Germline assignment: CDR1 KGHSH and CDR2 LQKENI. V lost 6 bases, J lost 2 bases, and 7 bases stayed unmatched. CDR3 length equals 14 residues. CDR3 in amino acids: CASSSGGVPYEQYF. CDR3 coding DNA: TGTGCCAGCTCCAGTGGGGGGGTTCCCTACGAGCAGTACTTC.

The CDR3 region is CASSPRTGGSYGYTF. In DNA, the CDR3 is TGCGCCAGCAGCCCTAGGACAGGGGGTAGCTATGGCTACACCTTC. The gene calls are TRBV5-1 and TRBJ1-2, with 10 nucleotides matching TRBD1. The CDR3 length is 15 residues. Germline V lookup: CDR1 SGHRS, CDR2 YFSETQ. J gave up 4 bases and V 4 bases, and 7 bases lay outside the gene matches.

The rearrangement links TRBV11-3 to TRBJ2-7; perhaps TRBD2 as D (5 bases). Trimming took 7 bases from V and 2 from J, leaving 18 bases between them. Per germline, CDR1 SGHNT and CDR2 YENEEA. This CDR3 comprises 15 residues. DNA for the CDR3: TGTGCCAGCACCGAATCAGCCGCGGGCACCTACGAGCAGTACTTC. Amino acid sequence: CASTESAAGTYEQYF. Filled out from reference TRBV11-3 and TRBJ2-7, the complete variable domain reads EAGVVQSPRYKIIEKKQPVAFWCNPISGHNTLYWYLQNLGQGPELLIRYENEEAVDDSQLPKDRFSAERLKGVDSTLKIQPAELGDSAVYLCASTESAAGTYEQYFGPGTRLTVT.

This clone was recorded only once. The chain combines TRBV11-3 with TRBJ2-5, with D maybe TRBD2 (5 bases). From germline, CDR1 is SGHNT and CDR2 YENEEA. The V end lost 5 bases, the J end lost 5 bases, and 15 bases lay between the germline ends. CDR3 size: 14 residues. The CDR3 DNA reads TGTGCCAGCAGCCGATCCCGGAGGTCGGAGACCCAGTACTTC. As protein: CASSRSRRSETQYF.

The chain uses TRBV5-4 and TRBJ1-6, with D unresolved. V lost 6 bases and J 7 bases, leaving 14 bases between the germline ends. From germline, CDR1 is SGHNT and CDR2 YYREEE (reference sequence). The CDR3 contains 14 residues. The CDR3 spells CASTLNLGNSPLHF. In nucleotides, the CDR3 is TGTGCCAGCACCCTAAATTTGGGGAATTCACCCCTCCACTTT.

The chain combines TRBV2 with TRBJ1-1; 9 bases map to TRBD1. This CDR3 has 15 residues. Germline lookup yields CDR1 SNHLY and CDR2 FYNNEI. With V trimmed by 9 bases and J by 3 bases, 11 bases remained unmatched. The CDR3: CARISRDRVYTEAFF. In DNA form, the CDR3 reads TGTGCCAGAATCTCCCGGGACAGGGTGTACACTGAAGCTTTCTTT.

The gene calls are TRBV19 and TRBJ1-5; D might be TRBD1 (5 bases). In germline, CDR1 is LNHDA, CDR2 SQIVND (reference sequence). V lost 7 bases and J 6 bases, leaving 19 bases between the germline ends. CDR3 length: 15 residues. CDR3 sequence (DNA): TGTGCCAGTACCCCCCGGGGGACCTTCAGTCAGCCCCAGCATTTT. Translated, it gives CASTPRGTFSQPQHF. Full variable domain (outside the CDR3, taken from reference TRBV19 and TRBJ1-5): DGGITQSPKYLFRKEGQNVTLSCEQNLNHDAMYWYRQDPGQGLRLIYYSQIVNDFQKGDIAEGYSVSREKKESFPLTVTSAQKNPTAFYLCASTPRGTFSQPQHFGDGTRLSIL.

As to this clone: Distinct nucleotide sequences in the sample also encode this CDR3. The chain employs TRBV27 and TRBJ1-4, with D perhaps matching TRBD1 (6 bases). The germline V gene has CDR1 MNHEY and CDR2 SMNVEV (reference sequence). Deletions cut 4 bases from V and 8 bases from J, with 20 bases between. This CDR3 is 16 amino acids long. The CDR3: CASSSITGQVSEKLFF. CDR3 nucleotide sequence: TGTGCCAGCAGTTCCATAACAGGGCAAGTTTCGGAAAAACTGTTTTTT.

This clone was observed a single time. The CDR3 coding sequence is TGTGCCAGCAGTACCAGGGGCGCCAAGGGAAACTATGGCTACACCTTC. It encodes CASSTRGAKGNYGYTF. This chain connects TRBV7-9 to TRBJ1-2; possible D gene TRBD1, 6 bases. Trimming cost V 6 bases and J 2 bases, with 19 bases left between them. This CDR3 is 16 amino acids long. Germline V lookup: CDR1 SEHNR, CDR2 FQNEAQ (reference sequence).

The V and J genes are TRBV30 and TRBJ2-1; TRBD2 matches at 8 bases. The length of the CDR3 is 14 residues. Germline loops: CDR1 GTSNPN, CDR2 SVGIG (reference sequence). The J segment lost 7 bases and the V segment lost 4 bases, leaving 9 bases of the junction unmatched. This CDR3 is CAWTVGGERNEQFF. DNA of the CDR3: TGTGCCTGGACGGTCGGGGGGGAACGGAATGAGCAGTTCTTC.

The chain carries TRBV14 and TRBJ2-5, with a possible D match to TRBD2 (5 bases). The CDR3 covers 15 residues. Trimming left V 4 bases short and J 0 bases short, with 12 bases between. CDR1 and CDR2 from the germline V gene are SGHDN and FVKESK. The CDR3 reads CASSRAGPHQETQYF. The CDR3 region has the DNA TGTGCCAGCAGCCGGGCGGGTCCCCACCAAGAGACCCAGTACTTC.